This passage covers 12 T cell receptor beta chains from one sample sequenced in a study of identical twins. TCRdb recomputed calls from the 5' RACE reads with MiXCR, one row per CDR3 protein. Here the sample spans 270,000 or so distinct CDR3 sequences, about 9% being singletons. The same data also went into a second study, on yellow fever vaccine responses in identical twins.

Sequencing was carried out using CD8+ T cells sorted from blood. The source of these receptors is a woman aged 18 to 35 in good health.

This clonotype has at least ten counts. The rearrangement uses TRBV4-2 and TRBJ2-2, with D possibly called TRBD1 or TRBD2 (6 bases each). Germline CDR1 and CDR2: LGHNA and YNFKEQ. This CDR3 has 15 amino acids. Trimming pared 8 bases from V and 5 bases from J, leaving 18 bases between. The DNA for the CDR3 is TGTGCCAGCCGGATCATGGGGGGCGATACCGGGGAGCTGTTTTTT. Protein product: CASRIMGGDTGELFF.

This rearrangement joins TRBV5-1 to TRBJ2-3, with a tentative D call TRBD1 (6 bases). There are 14 residues in the CDR3. V shed 4 bases and J shed 3 bases, with 12 bases lying between them. CDR1 SGHRS and CDR2 YFSETQ come from the germline V gene. The CDR3 bases are TGCGCCAGCAGCCCAAAGGGGACAACAGATACGCAGTATTTT. Translation gives CASSPKGTTDTQYF.

This clonotype was counted many times. This chain links TRBV29-1 with TRBJ2-7; 10 nucleotides match TRBD1. J lost 2 bases, V lost 6 bases, and 4 bases had no gene match. This CDR3 contains 13 residues. Germline V lookup: CDR1 SQVTM, CDR2 ANQGSEA. CDR3 in DNA: TGCAGCGTCGGGACAGGGGACACCTACGAGCAGTACTTC. This codes for CSVGTGDTYEQYF.

This clonotype was detected a few times. The V and J genes are TRBV6-2 or TRBV6-3 and TRBJ2-1, with D possibly matching TRBD1 (6 bases). V was shortened by 4 bases and J by 9 bases, with 22 bases between the two germline ends. This CDR3 comprises 16 residues. Germline CDR1 MNHEY, CDR2 SVGEGT. In DNA form, the CDR3 reads TGTGCCAGCAGTTTGACAGGCGCCCAAGAAGTAAGTGAGCAGTTCTTC. It encodes CASSLTGAQEVSEQFF.

The DNA of the CDR3 is TGTGCCATCAGGACGACAGATACGCAGTATTTT. Encoded protein: CAIRTTDTQYF. V is TRBV10-3 and J is TRBJ2-3; D remains unclear. This CDR3 contains 11 residues. CDR1 is ENHRY, CDR2 SYGVKD, per germline. V lost 6 bases and J 3 bases, leaving 4 bases between the germline ends.

This clonotype was observed many times. The chain carries TRBV7-9 and TRBJ1-6; D gene ambiguous. CDR1 and CDR2 from the germline V gene are SEHNR and FQNEAQ (reference sequence). The CDR3 runs 12 residues. With 10 bases removed from V and 6 bases from J, the gap between germline ends came to 10 bases. CDR3 residues: CATEAANSPLHF. Here the CDR3 DNA reads TGTGCCACAGAAGCCGCTAATTCACCCCTCCACTTT.

The chain links TRBV6-2 or TRBV6-3 to TRBJ2-1; possibly TRBD1 for D (6 bases). The CDR3 totals 14 residues. Germline CDR1 MNHEY, CDR2 SVGEGT. Trimming shortened V by 4 bases and J by 2 bases, and 9 bases separated the two germline ends. The CDR3 bases are TGTGCCAGCAGTTGGCCAGGGGCCTACAATGAGCAGTTCTTC. As protein: CASSWPGAYNEQFF.

This clonotype was observed a handful of times. V and J are TRBV7-2 and TRBJ2-7; D unresolved. CDR1 SGHTA and CDR2 FQGNSA come from the germline V gene. The CDR3 spans 16 residues. The V end was cut by 1 base, the J end by 0 bases, with 13 bases between. As DNA, the CDR3 is TGTGCCAGCAGCTTAGAAGTCACTTTCAGCTCCTACGAGCAGTACTTC. Its protein is CASSLEVTFSSYEQYF.

The chain has TRBV6-5 and TRBJ2-1; 13 nucleotides agree with TRBD2. The germline CDR1 and CDR2 sequences are MNHEY and SVGAGI. Trimming took 0 bases from V and 7 from J; bases not matched to a gene: 12. This CDR3 is 19 amino acids long. CDR3 sequence reads: CASSYSSTSGRAPLNEQFF. DNA of the CDR3: TGTGCCAGCAGTTACTCGAGCACTAGCGGGAGGGCCCCCCTAAATGAGCAGTTCTTC.

This sequence joins TRBV4-2 and TRBJ1-6, with unresolved D. With 0 bases removed from V and 7 bases from J, the gap between germline ends came to 7 bases. Germline V gene lookup returns CDR1 LGHNA and CDR2 YNFKEQ. The CDR3 spans 14 residues. The DNA for the CDR3 is TGTGCCAGCAGCCAAGAAGGGTTAAATTCACCCCTCCACTTT. Translated, it gives CASSQEGLNSPLHF.

This chain joins TRBV12-3 or TRBV12-4 and TRBJ1-1, with D possibly TRBD1 on 5 matching bases. This CDR3 spans 14 amino acids. Trimming pared 5 bases from V and 6 bases from J, leaving 16 bases between. CDR3 nucleotide sequence: TGTGCCAGCAGTCCCTCCGTGGGGGACGCTGAAGCTTTCTTT. Translated: CASSPSVGDAEAFF.

At least ten counts were recorded for this clonotype. The chain recombines TRBV7-2 with TRBJ2-7; D possibly corresponds to TRBD1 (5 bases). Deletions cut 5 bases from V and 5 bases from J, with 22 bases between. The CDR3 runs 16 residues. Germline values: CDR1 SGHTA, CDR2 FQGNSA. Written as DNA, the CDR3 is TGTGCCAGCAGCGACAGCCCTCTAAGCTTAGTCCACGAGCAGTACTTC. Translated: CASSDSPLSLVHEQYF.